This TCR beta chain was identified in a study of PD-1 blockade in classical Hodgkin lymphoma. Whole-study results and caveats: Individuals who commenced nivolumab within less than 1 year of ASCT were excluded. Repertoires differed for reasons still undefined, possibly disease activity or prior therapy. Patients with a complete response exhibited baseline diversity comparable to newly diagnosed patients. Relapsed/refractory patients reportedly had lower baseline diversity than newly diagnosed patients.

The data were produced by immunoSEQ multiplex PCR, yet TCRdb's version contains in-frame clones alone and is incomplete. The sample has 15,000 to 25,000 clones, approximately 80% seen once. As to time point: cycle 4 day 1 (C4D1), after less than 7 weeks of nivolumab. Autologous stem cell transplantation was followed by relapse in every patient, and brentuximab vedotin exposure varied. After PBMCs were thawed, their CD8+ T cells were isolated by magnetic negative selection. CDR1 is PRHDT and CDR2 is FYEKMQ in the germline V gene (reference sequence). CDR3 length: 16 amino acids. V dropped 5 bases and J dropped 4; count of bases not matched to a gene: 6. As for this clone: Its specificity is not known.

This clonotype was obtained from a human donor with classical Hodgkin lymphoma. The genes are TRBV13 and TRBJ2-1; TRBD2 matches at 12 bases. This specimen consisted of CD8+ T cells from blood, obtained before the fourth cycle of nivolumab. The CDR3 sequence: CASSRTSGGLYNEQFF. The CDR3 DNA sequence: TGTGCCAGCAGCCGAACTAGCGGGGGGCTTTACAATGAGCAGTTCTTC.